This TCR beta chain is drawn from a study of blood T cell repertoires in COVID-19. As for the study in general: Samples came from the United States, Italy and Spain, spanning acute and convalescent COVID-19. PBMCs, B-cell-depleted T cells, or T cells provided the cDNA or gDNA that made up the material.

Germline V gene lookup returns CDR1 SGDLS and CDR2 YYNGEE. This CDR3 is built from 19 residues. Trimming cost V 3 bases and J 0 bases; bases outside gene matches: 10. Original handling: For nucleated cells, counts were estimated from reference gene primer amplification. Profiled with immunoSEQ multiplex PCR; TCRdb holds only in-frame clones, not every one. The D gene and trimming were derived from the DNA, and the V and J assignments and clone size from that table. Among 65,000 to 85,000 clones listed, about 88% were seen once. The V gene is TRBV9, the J gene TRBJ2-6; TRBD1 aligns across 9 bases. This receptor was identified in a man aged 50 to 60 with active COVID-19. The source material was peripheral blood. This CDR3 is CASSERTGQGRSGANVLTF. DNA of the CDR3: TGTGCCAGCAGCGAAAGAACGGGACAGGGACGCTCTGGGGCCAACGTCCTGACTTTC.